This T cell receptor beta chain is from a study of CD8 T cells in ankylosing spondylitis. Findings of the study overall: Earlier literature documents some of the motif variants in reactive arthritis synovial fluid and blood. Characteristic, it appeared, of ankylosing spondylitis blood was a TCR beta motif of eight or nine highly homologous variants.

There are many counts of this clonotype. What it binds is not known. Germline V gene sequence: CDR1 SGHRS, CDR2 YFSETQ. The CDR3 contains 14 residues. V was cut by 0 bases and J by 6 bases, with 12 bases left in between. By quantitative 5'-RACE with molecular barcodes, the TCR beta libraries were made. TCRdb passed the 5' RACE reads through MiXCR, listing each CDR3 protein once. The table includes some 54,000 distinct CDR3 sequences, 6.5% to 8% detected once. Sequencing was performed on blood, either unsorted or a sorted T cell fraction (not recorded which). V gene TRBV5-1 combines with J gene TRBJ1-1, with D unclear. The sequence was obtained from a female donor with ankylosing spondylitis or in good health (not recorded which). The CDR3 nucleotides read TGCGCCAGCAGCTTGGACCCGGGGTCCCCTGAAGCTTTCTTT. Its protein product is CASSLDPGSPEAFF.